These 32 T cell receptor beta chains were all obtained from the same sample, sequenced in a study of cytomegalovirus exposure and HLA in healthy donors. Here immunoSEQ multiplex PCR was the method, and the copy in TCRdb shows in-frame clones only, minus some. The sample carries hundreds of thousands of clones, 80% to 90% recorded once. Sequencing input: PBMCs. The receptors here all came from a young woman in good health and CMV-seronegative.

The chain uses TRBV6-5 and TRBJ2-5, with a tentative D call TRBD2 (6 bases). V was trimmed by 5 bases and J by 4 bases, leaving 14 bases between them. Germline loops: CDR1 MNHEY, CDR2 SVGAGI. This CDR3 has 14 residues. The CDR3 sequence is CASSPTGDRETQYF. The CDR3 DNA follows: TGTGCCAGCAGTCCAACGGGGGATCGAGAGACCCAGTACTTC.

The chain joins TRBV27 to TRBJ2-7; 14 positions match TRBD2. The ends lost 0 bases at V and 5 bases at J; junction bases unmatched: 9. This CDR3 contains 18 residues. In germline, CDR1 is MNHEY, CDR2 SMNVEV (reference sequence). The CDR3 loop is CASSLSQVGLAGGHEQYF. The CDR3 nucleotides read TGTGCCAGCAGTTTATCCCAAGTCGGACTAGCGGGAGGCCACGAGCAGTACTTC.

This clone has only one observation. The J gene is TRBJ1-1, the V gene TRBV18, with D unresolved. The length of the CDR3 is 15 residues. Deletions cut 0 bases from V and 1 base from J, with 9 bases between. Germline CDR1 reads KGHSH; CDR2 reads LQKENI. CDR3 residues: CASSPPNRGNTEAFF. CDR3 coding DNA: TGTGCCAGCTCACCACCGAATCGGGGGAACACTGAAGCTTTCTTT.

The J gene is TRBJ2-5, the V gene TRBV7-3, with unresolved D. The CDR3 has 13 amino acids. From germline, CDR1 is SGHTA and CDR2 FQGTGA. Between the trimmed V and J ends, which lost 4 bases and 4 bases, there was a span of 10 bases. Written as DNA, the CDR3 is TGTGCCAGCAGCTCCGCAAACGGAGAGACCCAGTACTTC. Its protein is CASSSANGETQYF.

This chain joins TRBV5-1 and TRBJ1-1; D not certain. Germline loops: CDR1 SGHRS, CDR2 YFSETQ. Trimming took 4 bases from V and 8 from J, leaving 15 bases between them. The CDR3 sequence is 13 residues long. CDR3 residues: CASSPLLREEAFF. The DNA for the CDR3 is TGCGCCAGCAGCCCCTTATTAAGGGAGGAAGCTTTCTTT.

V usage is TRBV6-5 and J usage is TRBJ2-5, with D possibly TRBD1 on 6 matching bases. CDR1 is MNHEY and CDR2 is SVGAGI in the germline V gene. The CDR3 contains 13 residues. V was pared by 2 bases and J by 5 bases, with 9 bases between. The CDR3 DNA reads TGTGCCAGCAGTTACAGGGGGTCGGAGACCCAGTACTTC. Translation gives CASSYRGSETQYF.

The chain links TRBV9 to TRBJ2-1, with D perhaps TRBD2 (6 bases). Germline lookup yields CDR1 SGDLS and CDR2 YYNGEE. CDR3 length: 14 residues. Trimming left V 0 bases short and J 6 bases short, with 10 bases between. CDR3 region: CASSVVGTPNEQFF. The DNA for the CDR3 is TGTGCCAGCAGCGTAGTCGGGACTCCCAATGAGCAGTTCTTC.

The chain employs TRBV15 and TRBJ1-5, with TRBD1 as a possible D gene (5 bases). Trimming pared 0 bases from V and 7 bases from J, leaving 13 bases between. Looked up from germline, CDR1 is LNHNV and CDR2 is YYDKDF (reference sequence). This CDR3 region has 15 residues. The CDR3 sequence: CATSRDLGLEQPQHF. The CDR3 nucleotides read TGTGCCACCAGCAGAGATCTGGGGCTAGAGCAGCCCCAGCATTTT.

This chain uses TRBV6-5 with TRBJ1-4, with 9 bases lining up with TRBD1. Germline lookup yields CDR1 MNHEY and CDR2 SVGAGI. CDR3 length: 14 amino acids. Trimming cost V 6 bases and J 4 bases; bases outside gene matches: 3. The CDR3 coding sequence is TGTGCCAGCAGCGGGACAGGGATTAATGAAAAACTGTTTTTT. It codes for CASSGTGINEKLFF.

CDR3 amino acids: CASSLWTGGTGANVLTF. CDR3 in DNA: TGTGCCAGCAGTTTGTGGACAGGGGGCACTGGGGCCAACGTCCTGACTTTC. The chain carries TRBV28 and TRBJ2-6; 11 bases map to TRBD1. The CDR3 contains 17 residues. Trimming took 3 bases from V and 2 from J; bases not matched to a gene: 3. From germline, CDR1 is MDHEN and CDR2 SYDVKM.

This clone was observed once. CDR3 coding DNA: TGTGCCAGCAGTTTTTGGGGGGGATGGGGCACTGAAGCTTTCTTT. It specifies CASSFWGGWGTEAFF. The chain couples TRBV27 to TRBJ1-1; D is perhaps TRBD1 (5 bases). V was cut by 3 bases and J by 4 bases, with 15 bases left in between. There are 15 residues in the CDR3. CDR1 and CDR2 from the germline V gene are MNHEY and SMNVEV (reference sequence).

This chain links TRBV28 with TRBJ1-6; TRBD1 might be the D (6 bases). Germline V gene data show CDR1 as MDHEN and CDR2 as SYDVKM. V was shortened by 6 bases and J by 10 bases, with 16 bases between the two germline ends. The CDR3 length is 14 residues. CDR3 bases: TGTGCCAGCAGACTAAGGACAGAGGGATCACCCCTCCACTTT. It is translated as CASRLRTEGSPLHF. Combining the CDR3 with reference TRBV28 and TRBJ1-6 gives the whole variable domain DVKVTQSSRYLVKRTGEKVFLECVQDMDHENMFWYRQDPGLGLRLIYFSYDVKMKEKGDIPEGYSVSREKKERFSLILESASTNQTSMYLCASRLRTEGSPLHFGNGTRLTVT.

In this sample, this clone turned up a few times. The gene calls are TRBV11-2 and TRBJ1-2, with no clear D. V was shortened by 3 bases and J by 8 bases, with 10 bases between the two germline ends. Per the germline V gene, CDR1 is SGHAT and CDR2 is FQNNGV. This CDR3 region has 12 residues. CDR3 region: CASSLRTAGYTF. As DNA, the CDR3 is TGTGCCAGCAGCTTGAGGACTGCCGGCTACACCTTC.

This chain joins TRBV7-6 and TRBJ2-1; 9 bases fit TRBD2. Trimming cost V 5 bases and J 2 bases; bases outside gene matches: 7. Germline CDR1 is SGHVS and CDR2 is FNYEAQ. The CDR3 is 16 amino acids. The CDR3 DNA reads TGTGCCAGCAGCCAAGTAGCGGGAGCGGCCTACAATGAGCAGTTCTTC. Translated: CASSQVAGAAYNEQFF.

The V call is TRBV11-2, the J call TRBJ1-3; no definite D call. The CDR3 loop spans 15 amino acids. The ends were cut back, 6 bases at V and 0 bases at J, with 12 bases in the middle. Per germline, CDR1 SGHAT and CDR2 FQNNGV. CDR3 protein: CASRISPSSGNTIYF. The CDR3 bases are TGTGCCAGCAGAATCTCCCCCAGCTCTGGAAACACCATATATTTT.

The rearrangement joins TRBV9 to TRBJ2-2, with 10 bases identical to TRBD2. V dropped 4 bases and J dropped 2; count of bases not matched to a gene: 8. From germline, CDR1 is SGDLS and CDR2 YYNGEE. The CDR3 totals 17 residues. The CDR3 sequence: CASSLRERGGNTGELFF. As DNA, the CDR3 is TGTGCCAGCAGCCTCAGGGAGCGGGGGGGTAACACCGGGGAGCTGTTTTTT.

The rearrangement uses TRBV18 and TRBJ1-6; the match to TRBD1 covers 9 bases. V shed 3 bases, J shed 1 base, and the junction held 1 base outside the gene matches. The CDR3 sequence is 16 residues long. Germline CDR1 reads KGHSH; CDR2 reads LQKENI. The CDR3: CASSPTGGSYNSPLHF. Here the CDR3 DNA reads TGTGCCAGCTCACCGACAGGGGGATCCTATAATTCACCCCTCCACTTT.

This chain links TRBV9 with TRBJ2-1; TRBD1 might be the D (7 bases). The CDR3 spans 16 residues. V gave up 0 bases and J gave up 5 bases, with 15 bases separating them. The V gene's germline CDR1 is SGDLS and CDR2 YYNGEE. The CDR3 DNA reads as TGTGCCAGCAGCGTAGTGAGGGGGCGCGGGGACAATGAGCAGTTCTTC. Amino acids: CASSVVRGRGDNEQFF.

The chain is built from TRBV10-2 and TRBJ2-2; 11 bases are a match to TRBD2. This CDR3 is 15 amino acids long. Germline V gene lookup returns CDR1 WSHSY and CDR2 SAAADI. V was clipped by 7 bases and J by 5 bases; unmatched bases: 6. The CDR3 region is CASIRLAGITGELFF. The CDR3 DNA is TGCGCCAGCATTCGACTAGCGGGAATTACCGGGGAGCTGTTTTTT.

This clone was found once. The chain combines TRBV7-3 with TRBJ2-2, with a tentative D call TRBD2 (5 bases). Trimming removed 5 bases at V and 0 bases at J, with 7 bases between. In germline, CDR1 is SGHTA, CDR2 FQGTGA. CDR3 size: 14 residues. The CDR3 protein is CASSPSPNTGELFF. The CDR3, as DNA: TGTGCCAGCAGCCCTAGCCCGAACACCGGGGAGCTGTTTTTT.

A single count supports this clone. The CDR3 region has the DNA TGTGCCAGCAGTGTCTCAGGACAGGAGAGCTCCTATAATTCACCCCTCCACTTT. Translating gives CASSVSGQESSYNSPLHF. V is TRBV2 and J is TRBJ1-6; 7 nucleotides agree with TRBD1. This CDR3 spans 18 amino acids. Germline loops: CDR1 SNHLY, CDR2 FYNNEI. Trimming at V came to 4 bases and at J to 0 bases, leaving 9 bases not matched to a gene.

This chain joins TRBV4-1 and TRBJ1-1; D ambiguous. This CDR3 region has 15 residues. CDR1 and CDR2 from the germline V gene are MGHRA and YSYEKL. Between the trimmed V and J ends, which lost 1 base and 1 base, there was a span of 10 bases. The CDR3 sequence: CASSQGKSSNTEAFF. For the CDR3, the DNA is TGCGCCAGCAGCCAAGGAAAAAGCTCGAACACTGAAGCTTTCTTT.

The chain has TRBV14 and TRBJ2-7, with D tentatively TRBD2 (6 bases). Germline V lookup: CDR1 SGHDN, CDR2 FVKESK. The CDR3 extends over 17 amino acids. V lost 0 bases, J lost 0 bases, and 15 bases lay in between. Here the CDR3 reads CASSQELEGRFSYEQYF. The DNA for the CDR3 is TGTGCCAGCAGCCAAGAACTGGAGGGACGCTTCTCCTACGAGCAGTACTTC.

V gene TRBV28 combines with J gene TRBJ2-1; 7 positions match TRBD2. The V gene's germline CDR1 is MDHEN and CDR2 SYDVKM. This CDR3 spans 16 amino acids. V was clipped by 3 bases and J by 4 bases; unmatched bases: 9. CDR3 in amino acids: CASSLGGLEGYNEQFF. CDR3 DNA: TGTGCCAGCAGTTTGGGAGGACTAGAGGGGTACAATGAGCAGTTCTTC.

With respect to this clone: The junction departs from the called germline gene at one end, perhaps through a read error. The chain uses TRBV5-1 and TRBJ1-2; possible D gene TRBD1, 5 bases. Germline V lookup: CDR1 SGHRS, CDR2 YFSETQ. The CDR3 contains 15 residues. The CDR3 coding sequence is TGTGCCAGCAGCTTGGCCGGGGGGATCGGTTATGGCTACACCTTC. Amino acids: CASSLAGGIGYGYTF. The full variable domain, its missing parts supplied by reference TRBV5-1 and TRBJ1-2, is KAGVTQTPRYLIKTRGQQVTLSCSPISGHRSVSWYQQTPGQGLQFLFEYFSETQRNKGNFPGRFSGRQFSNSRSEMNVSTLELGDSALYLCASSLAGGIGYGYTFGSGTRLTVV.

The chain uses TRBV4-2 and TRBJ2-1, with 9 bases that match TRBD2. The length of the CDR3 is 16 residues. V dropped 3 bases and J dropped 0; count of bases not matched to a gene: 3. CDR1 and CDR2 (germline): LGHNA, YNFKEQ. CDR3 DNA sequence: TGTGCCAGCAGCCATGATAGCGGGAGCTCCTACAATGAGCAGTTCTTC. Encoded protein: CASSHDSGSSYNEQFF.

A remark on this clone: This sample also contains other DNA sequences that code for the same CDR3. The chain links TRBV27 to TRBJ1-1; 7 positions match TRBD1. Germline V gene lookup returns CDR1 MNHEY and CDR2 SMNVEV (reference sequence). CDR3 length: 14 residues. The J segment lost 1 base and the V segment lost 5 bases, leaving 4 bases of the junction unmatched. CDR3 sequence reads: CASSTGQSNTEAFF. As DNA, the CDR3 is TGTGCCAGCAGTACGGGACAGTCGAACACTGAAGCTTTCTTT.

This chain uses TRBV11-2 with TRBJ2-3; 11 bases align to TRBD2. The CDR3 has 15 amino acids. Germline CDR1 reads SGHAT; CDR2 reads FQNNGV. CDR3 in DNA: TGTGCACAGCGGGGTAGCGGGAGGGAGACAGATACGCAGTATTTT. Translation gives CAQRGSGRETDTQYF.

The genes are TRBV5-6 and TRBJ1-6; TRBD1 matches 9 bases. The V segment lost 7 bases and the J segment 9 bases; nucleotides outside the gene matches: 14. Germline CDR1 and CDR2: SGHDT and YYEEEE. The CDR3 has 16 residues. The CDR3 DNA sequence: TGTGCCAGCCAACCCATAACAGGGGGCGTTAGTTCACCCCTCCACTTT. Residues: CASQPITGGVSSPLHF.

The chain links TRBV5-1 to TRBJ2-4, with a weak D call TRBD1 (6 bases). The germline V gene has CDR1 SGHRS and CDR2 YFSETQ. This CDR3 has 15 amino acids. V gave up 4 bases and J gave up 6 bases, with 17 bases separating them. The CDR3 is CASSPGGTRGNIQYF. DNA of the CDR3: TGCGCCAGCAGCCCGGGTGGGACAAGGGGAAACATTCAGTACTTC.

The chain joins TRBV30 to TRBJ2-7; tentative D call: TRBD1 (6 bases). CDR3 length equals 13 residues. Germline V gives CDR1 GTSNPN, CDR2 SVGIG (reference sequence). The V end was cut by 2 bases, the J end by 3 bases, with 11 bases between. The CDR3 sequence is CAWSPTGFYEQYF. CDR3 nucleotides: TGTGCCTGGAGTCCAACAGGGTTCTACGAGCAGTACTTC.

The rearrangement links TRBV19 to TRBJ1-5; 7 bases are a match to TRBD1. Germline CDR1 is LNHDA and CDR2 is SQIVND (reference sequence). This CDR3 region has 14 residues. With V trimmed by 3 bases and J by 10 bases, 9 bases remained unmatched. CDR3 in DNA: TGTGCCAGTAGTATCACAGGGGCCTCAGGACCCCAGCATTTT. The encoded protein is CASSITGASGPQHF.